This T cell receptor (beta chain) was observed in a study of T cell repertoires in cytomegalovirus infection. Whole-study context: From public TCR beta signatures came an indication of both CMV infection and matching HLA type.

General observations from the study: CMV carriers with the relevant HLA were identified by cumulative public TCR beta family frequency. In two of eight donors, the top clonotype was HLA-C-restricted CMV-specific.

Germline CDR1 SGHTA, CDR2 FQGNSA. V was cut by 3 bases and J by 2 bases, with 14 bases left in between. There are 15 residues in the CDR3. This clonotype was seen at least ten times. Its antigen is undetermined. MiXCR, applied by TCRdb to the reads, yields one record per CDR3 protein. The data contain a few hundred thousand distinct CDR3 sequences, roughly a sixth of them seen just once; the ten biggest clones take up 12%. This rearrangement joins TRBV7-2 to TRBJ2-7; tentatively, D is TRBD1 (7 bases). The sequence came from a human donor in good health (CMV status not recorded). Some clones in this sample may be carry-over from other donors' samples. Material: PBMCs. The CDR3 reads CASSFAGQPAYEQYF. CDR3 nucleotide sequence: TGTGCCAGCAGCTTTGCGGGACAGCCAGCCTACGAGCAGTACTTC.